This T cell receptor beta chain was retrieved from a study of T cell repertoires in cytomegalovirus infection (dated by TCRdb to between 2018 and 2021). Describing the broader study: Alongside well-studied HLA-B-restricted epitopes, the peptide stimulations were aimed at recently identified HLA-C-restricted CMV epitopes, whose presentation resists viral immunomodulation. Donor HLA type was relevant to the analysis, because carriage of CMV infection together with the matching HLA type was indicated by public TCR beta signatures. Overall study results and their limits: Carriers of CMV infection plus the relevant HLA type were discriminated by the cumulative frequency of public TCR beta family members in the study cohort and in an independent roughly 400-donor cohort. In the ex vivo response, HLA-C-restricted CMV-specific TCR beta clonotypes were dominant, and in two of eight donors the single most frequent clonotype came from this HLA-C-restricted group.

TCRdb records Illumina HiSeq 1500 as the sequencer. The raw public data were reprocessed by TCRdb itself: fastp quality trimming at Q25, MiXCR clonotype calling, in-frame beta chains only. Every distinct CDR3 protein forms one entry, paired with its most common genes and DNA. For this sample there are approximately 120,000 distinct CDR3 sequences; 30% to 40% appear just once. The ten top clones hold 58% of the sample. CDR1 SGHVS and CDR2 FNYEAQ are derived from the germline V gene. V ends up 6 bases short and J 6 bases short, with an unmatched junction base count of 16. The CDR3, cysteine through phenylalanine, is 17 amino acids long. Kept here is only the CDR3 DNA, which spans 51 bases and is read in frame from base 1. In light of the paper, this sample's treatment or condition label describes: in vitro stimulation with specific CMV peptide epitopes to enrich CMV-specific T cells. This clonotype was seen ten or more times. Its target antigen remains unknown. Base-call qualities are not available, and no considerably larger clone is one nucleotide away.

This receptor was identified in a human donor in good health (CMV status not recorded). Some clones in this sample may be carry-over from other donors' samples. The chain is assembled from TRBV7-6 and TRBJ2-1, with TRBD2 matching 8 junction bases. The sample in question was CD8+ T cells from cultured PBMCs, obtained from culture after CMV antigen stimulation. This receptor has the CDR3 CASRHLGPGGASNEQFF. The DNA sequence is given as TGTGCCAGCAGACACCTTGGGCCCGGGGGGGCCTCCAATGAGCAGTTCTTC.